This entry features one T cell receptor (beta chain) sequence. The antigen is undetermined. The study ran its PCR with 60 Vbeta and 13 Jbeta primers. Method: immunoSEQ multiplex PCR; TCRdb's copy keeps in-frame clones and lacks some. Here the sample spans 130,000 to 150,000 clones, roughly 80% being singletons. This specimen belongs to a study of cytomegalovirus exposure and HLA in healthy donors. Findings of the study overall: Overall, approximately 150 TCR beta chains were annotated as cytomegalovirus-associated.

The CDR3 has 14 residues. Looked up from germline, CDR1 is SEHNR and CDR2 is FQNEAQ (reference sequence). The V segment lost 10 bases and the J segment 4 bases; nucleotides outside the gene matches: 10. The TCR was taken from a woman aged 25-40 years in good health and CMV-seronegative. The sample was PBMCs. The rearrangement joins TRBV7-9 to TRBJ2-3, with 8 bases identical to TRBD2. CDR3 sequence (DNA): TGTGCCACGGGACCGGGACTAGGGGCAGATACGCAGTATTTT. It specifies CATGPGLGADTQYF. Supplemented by reference TRBV7-9 and TRBJ2-3, the full variable domain reads DTGVSQNPRHKITKRGQNVTFRCDPISEHNRLYWYRQTLGQGPEFLTYFQNEAQLEKSRLLSDRFSAERPKGSFSTLEIQRTEQGDSAMYLCATGPGLGADTQYFGPGTRLTVL.